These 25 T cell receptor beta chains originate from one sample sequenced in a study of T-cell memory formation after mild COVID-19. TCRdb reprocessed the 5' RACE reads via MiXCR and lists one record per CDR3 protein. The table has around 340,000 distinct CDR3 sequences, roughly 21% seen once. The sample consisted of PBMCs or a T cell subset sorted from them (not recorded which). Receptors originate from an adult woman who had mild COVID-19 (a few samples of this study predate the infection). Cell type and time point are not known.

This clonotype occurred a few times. CDR3 sequence (DNA): TGTGCCACCCAAGGACTAGAGAACACCGGGGAGCTGTTTTTT. This gives the protein CATQGLENTGELFF. V is TRBV24-1 and J is TRBJ2-2; 7 bases line up with TRBD2. J was trimmed by 1 base and V by 9 bases; bases with no gene match: 4. Germline-derived CDR1 and CDR2 are KGHDR and SFDVKD. CDR3 length: 14 amino acids.

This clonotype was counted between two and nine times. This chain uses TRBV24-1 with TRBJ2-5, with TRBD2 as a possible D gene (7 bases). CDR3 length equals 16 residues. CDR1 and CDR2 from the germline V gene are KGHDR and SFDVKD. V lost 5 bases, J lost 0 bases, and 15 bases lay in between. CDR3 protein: CATSGTAGWDQETQYF. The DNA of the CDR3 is TGTGCCACCAGTGGGACAGCGGGGTGGGACCAAGAGACCCAGTACTTC.

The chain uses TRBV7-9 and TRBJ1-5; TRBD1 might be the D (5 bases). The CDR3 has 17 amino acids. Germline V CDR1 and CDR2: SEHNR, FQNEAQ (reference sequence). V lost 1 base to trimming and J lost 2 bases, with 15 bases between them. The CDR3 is CASSLGVGARGNQPQHF. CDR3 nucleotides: TGTGCCAGCAGCTTAGGAGTAGGGGCGAGGGGCAATCAGCCCCAGCATTTT.

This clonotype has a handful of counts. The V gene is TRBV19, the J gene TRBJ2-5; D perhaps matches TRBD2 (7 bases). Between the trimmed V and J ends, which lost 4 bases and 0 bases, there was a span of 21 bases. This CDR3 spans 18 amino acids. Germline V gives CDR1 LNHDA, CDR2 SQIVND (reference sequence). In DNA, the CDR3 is TGTGCCAGTAGTAAGGCCCTGGTAAGGGGGGGTTACCAAGAGACCCAGTACTTC. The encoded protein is CASSKALVRGGYQETQYF.

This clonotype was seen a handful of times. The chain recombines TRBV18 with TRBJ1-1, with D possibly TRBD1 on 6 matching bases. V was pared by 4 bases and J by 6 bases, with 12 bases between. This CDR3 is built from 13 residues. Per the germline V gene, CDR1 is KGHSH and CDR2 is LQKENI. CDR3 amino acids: CASSLTGSAEAFF. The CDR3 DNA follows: TGTGCCAGCTCACTTACAGGGTCGGCTGAAGCTTTCTTT.

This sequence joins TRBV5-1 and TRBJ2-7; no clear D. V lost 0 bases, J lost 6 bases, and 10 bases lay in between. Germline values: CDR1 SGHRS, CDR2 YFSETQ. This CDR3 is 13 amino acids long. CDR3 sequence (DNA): TGCGCCAGCAGCTTGGACCCGGGTCTCGAGCAGTACTTC. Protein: CASSLDPGLEQYF.

The CDR3 DNA is TGCGCCAGCAGTGAGTTGGACGGACTCTCATACAATGAGCAGTTCTTC. Translated: CASSELDGLSYNEQFF. V is TRBV10-2 and J is TRBJ2-1; D might be TRBD2 (5 bases). The CDR3 runs 16 residues. Germline V lookup: CDR1 WSHSY, CDR2 SAAADI. Trimming pared 1 base from V and 4 bases from J, leaving 14 bases between.

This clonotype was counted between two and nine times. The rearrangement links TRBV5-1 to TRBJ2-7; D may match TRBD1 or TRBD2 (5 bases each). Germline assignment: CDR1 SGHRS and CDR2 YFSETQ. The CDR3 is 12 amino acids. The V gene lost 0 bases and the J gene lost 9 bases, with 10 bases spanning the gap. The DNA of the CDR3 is TGCGCCAGCAGCTTGGACCGGGACGGGCAGTACTTC. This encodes CASSLDRDGQYF.

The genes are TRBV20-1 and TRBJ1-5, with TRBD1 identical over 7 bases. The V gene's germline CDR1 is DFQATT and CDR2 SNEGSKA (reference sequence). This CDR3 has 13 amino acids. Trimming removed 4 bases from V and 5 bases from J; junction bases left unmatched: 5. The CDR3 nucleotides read TGCAGTGCTAAGACAGGGTGGGATCAGCCCCAGCATTTT. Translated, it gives CSAKTGWDQPQHF.

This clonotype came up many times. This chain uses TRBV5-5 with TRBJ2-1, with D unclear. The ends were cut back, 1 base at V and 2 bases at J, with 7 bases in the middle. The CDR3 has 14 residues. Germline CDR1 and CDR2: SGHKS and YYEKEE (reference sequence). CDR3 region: CASSLRHTYNEQFF. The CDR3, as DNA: TGTGCCAGCAGCTTGCGTCACACCTACAATGAGCAGTTCTTC.

This CDR3 is CAISTGGAGDEKLFF. As DNA, the CDR3 is TGTGCCATCAGCACAGGGGGCGCAGGGGATGAAAAACTGTTTTTT. The chain has TRBV10-3 and TRBJ1-4; 9 bases are shared with TRBD1. J lost 6 bases, V lost 6 bases, and 8 bases had no gene match. The germline gives CDR1 ENHRY, CDR2 SYGVKD. The CDR3 loop spans 15 amino acids.

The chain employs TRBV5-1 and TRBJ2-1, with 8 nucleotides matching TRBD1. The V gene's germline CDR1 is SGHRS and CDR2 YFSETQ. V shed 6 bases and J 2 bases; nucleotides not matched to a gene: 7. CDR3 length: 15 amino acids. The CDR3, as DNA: TGCGCCAGCACCACCGGACAGGGTGCCTACAATGAGCAGTTCTTC. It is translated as CASTTGQGAYNEQFF. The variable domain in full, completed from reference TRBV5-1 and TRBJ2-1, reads KAGVTQTPRYLIKTRGQQVTLSCSPISGHRSVSWYQQTPGQGLQFLFEYFSETQRNKGNFPGRFSGRQFSNSRSEMNVSTLELGDSALYLCASTTGQGAYNEQFFGPGTRLTVL.

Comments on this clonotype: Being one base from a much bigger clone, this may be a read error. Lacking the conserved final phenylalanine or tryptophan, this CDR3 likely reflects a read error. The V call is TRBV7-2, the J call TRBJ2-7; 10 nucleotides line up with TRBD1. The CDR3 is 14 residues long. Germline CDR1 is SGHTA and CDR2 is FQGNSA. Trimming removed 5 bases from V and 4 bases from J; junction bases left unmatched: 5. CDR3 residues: CASSPDRGQYEQYS. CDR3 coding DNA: TGTGCCAGCAGCCCCGACAGGGGGCAGTACGAGCAGTACTCC.

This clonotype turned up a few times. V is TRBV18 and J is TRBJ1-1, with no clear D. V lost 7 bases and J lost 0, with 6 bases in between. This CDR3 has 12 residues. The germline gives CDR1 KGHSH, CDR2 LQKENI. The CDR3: CASYGVNTEAFF. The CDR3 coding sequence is TGTGCCAGCTATGGGGTGAACACTGAAGCTTTCTTT.

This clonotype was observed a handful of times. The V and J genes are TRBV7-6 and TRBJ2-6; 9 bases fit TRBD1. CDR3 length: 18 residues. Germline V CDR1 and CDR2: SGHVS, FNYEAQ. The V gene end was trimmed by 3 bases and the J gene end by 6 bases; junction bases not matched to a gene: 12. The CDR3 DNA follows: TGTGCCAGCAGCTTGGGGGGGACAGGGAGTATGTCGGCCAACGTCCTGACTTTC. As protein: CASSLGGTGSMSANVLTF.

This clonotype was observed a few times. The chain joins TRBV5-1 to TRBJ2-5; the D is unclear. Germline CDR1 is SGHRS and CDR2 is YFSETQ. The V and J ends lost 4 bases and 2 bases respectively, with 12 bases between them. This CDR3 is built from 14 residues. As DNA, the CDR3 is TGCGCCAGCAGCGAAACGCGGCTACAAGAGACCCAGTACTTC. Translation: CASSETRLQETQYF.

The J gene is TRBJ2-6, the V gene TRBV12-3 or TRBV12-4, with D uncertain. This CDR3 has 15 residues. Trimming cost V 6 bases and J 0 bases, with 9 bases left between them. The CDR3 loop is CASSPAHSGANVLTF. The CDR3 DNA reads TGTGCCAGCAGCCCCGCCCACTCTGGGGCCAACGTCCTGACTTTC.

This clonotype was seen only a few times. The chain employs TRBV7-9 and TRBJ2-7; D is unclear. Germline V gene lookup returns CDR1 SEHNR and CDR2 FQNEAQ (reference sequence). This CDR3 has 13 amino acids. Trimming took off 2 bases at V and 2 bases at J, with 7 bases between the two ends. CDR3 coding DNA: TGTGCCAGCAGCTTAATCTCCCCCTACGAGCAGTACTTC. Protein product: CASSLISPYEQYF.

CDR3 coding DNA: TGTGCCAGCAGTCGCCCAGGGTCCAATGAGCAGTTCTTC. It is translated as CASSRPGSNEQFF. V is TRBV9 and J is TRBJ2-1; a weak D match, TRBD1 (5 bases). V was pared by 5 bases and J by 6 bases, with 12 bases between. The CDR3 sequence is 13 residues long. Germline V CDR1 and CDR2: SGDLS, YYNGEE.

CDR3 bases: TGTGCCAGCTCTCCCCCTACGGGGTTTGAGGGGTACACTGAAGCTTTCTTT. Translating it yields CASSPPTGFEGYTEAFF. The J gene is TRBJ1-1, the V gene TRBV18, with D possibly TRBD1 on 5 matching bases. The CDR3 covers 17 residues. Germline V gene sequence: CDR1 KGHSH, CDR2 LQKENI. Trimming left V 6 bases short and J 3 bases short, with 23 bases between.

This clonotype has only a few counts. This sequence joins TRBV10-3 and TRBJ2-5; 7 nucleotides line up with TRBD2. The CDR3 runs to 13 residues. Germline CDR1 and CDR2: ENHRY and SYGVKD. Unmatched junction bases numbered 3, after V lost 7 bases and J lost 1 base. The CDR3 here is CAITSGLQETQYF. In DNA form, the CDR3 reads TGTGCCATCACTAGCGGCCTCCAAGAGACCCAGTACTTC.

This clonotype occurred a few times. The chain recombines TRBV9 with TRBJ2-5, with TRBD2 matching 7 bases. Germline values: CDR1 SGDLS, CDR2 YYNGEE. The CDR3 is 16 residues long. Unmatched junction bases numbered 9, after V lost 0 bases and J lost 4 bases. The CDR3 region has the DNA TGTGCCAGCAGCGTAGGTCAGCGGGGCCCACTAGAGACCCAGTACTTC. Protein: CASSVGQRGPLETQYF.

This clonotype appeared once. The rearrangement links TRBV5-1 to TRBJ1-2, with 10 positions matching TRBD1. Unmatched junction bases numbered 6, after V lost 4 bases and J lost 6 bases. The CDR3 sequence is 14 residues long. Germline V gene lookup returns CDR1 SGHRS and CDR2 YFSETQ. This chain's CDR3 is CASSGTGTGDGYTF. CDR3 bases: TGCGCCAGCAGCGGAACCGGGACAGGGGATGGCTACACCTTC.

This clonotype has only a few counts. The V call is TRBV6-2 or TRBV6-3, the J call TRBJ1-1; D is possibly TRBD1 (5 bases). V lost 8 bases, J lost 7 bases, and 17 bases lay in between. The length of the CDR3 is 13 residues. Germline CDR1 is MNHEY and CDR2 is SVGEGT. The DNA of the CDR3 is TGTGCCAGCGACTTAGGGGCCTCTCTTGAAGCTTTCTTT. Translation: CASDLGASLEAFF.

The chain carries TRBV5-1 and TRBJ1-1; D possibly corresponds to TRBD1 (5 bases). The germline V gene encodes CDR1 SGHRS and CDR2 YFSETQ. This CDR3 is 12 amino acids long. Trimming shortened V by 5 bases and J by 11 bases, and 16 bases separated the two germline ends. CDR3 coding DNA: TGCGCCAGCAGACTCGGAGGGGCGAAGGCTTTCTTT. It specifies CASRLGGAKAFF.